This T cell receptor beta chain is from a study of identical twins. Regarding the study as a whole: Within cord blood, abundant beta clonotypes carried fewer insertions, but memory repertoires showed no such trend. Sequences that were out-of-frame, alpha and twin-shared displayed an excess of low generation probability.

Trimming cost V 2 bases and J 3 bases, with 15 bases left between them. The germline V gene has CDR1 SGHRS and CDR2 YFSETQ. This CDR3 has 15 amino acids. This clonotype was observed a handful of times. Its specificity is unknown. After template switching added a universal primer site, the resulting cDNA carried unique molecular identifiers. TCRdb used MiXCR to reprocess the 5' RACE reads, holding one entry per CDR3 protein. The sample comprises 400,000 to 550,000 distinct CDR3 sequences, roughly 26% of which are singletons, and about 2.7% rests with the top ten. This same sample was also part of a study on T cells expressing NK-cell markers. According to that study: Among eight sequenced donors, seven carried HCMV seropositivity while one was seronegative.

The origin of this receptor is a young woman in good health. The chain carries TRBV5-1 and TRBJ2-7, with D possibly matching TRBD1 (6 bases). The specimen sequenced was CD4+ T cells sorted from blood. The CDR3 nucleotides are TGCGCCAGCAGCTTTGGACAGACCTACGACTACGAGCAGTACTTC. This gives the protein CASSFGQTYDYEQYF.